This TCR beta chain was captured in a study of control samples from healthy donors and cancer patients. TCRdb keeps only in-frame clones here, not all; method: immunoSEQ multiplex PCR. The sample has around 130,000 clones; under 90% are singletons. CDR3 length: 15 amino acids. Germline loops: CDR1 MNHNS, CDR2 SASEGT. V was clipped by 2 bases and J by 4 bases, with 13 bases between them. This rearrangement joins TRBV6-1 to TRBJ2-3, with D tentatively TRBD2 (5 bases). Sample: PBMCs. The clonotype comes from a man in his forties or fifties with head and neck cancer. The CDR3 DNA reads TGTGCCAGCAGTGAATTCCCCGGCGGGCCAGATACGCAGTATTTT. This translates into CASSEFPGGPDTQYF.